This passage covers 17 T cell receptor beta chains from one sample sequenced in a study of metastatic and nonmetastatic thyroid tumors. Among the patients, none had received any treatment before thyroid surgery. TCRdb re-called the PCR reads with MiXCR. Of around 70,000 clones listed, 15% to 20% were seen once; the top ten hold 9.5% to 15%. Sequenced: blood. The origin of the receptors is a female donor with papillary thyroid cancer or a benign thyroid nodule (not recorded which). Some clones in this sample may be carry-over from other donors' samples.

Of note for this clone: At the DNA level, this CDR3 is encoded by other sequences in the same sample as well. The chain has TRBV30 and TRBJ2-1, with TRBD2 matching 7 bases. Losses at the gene ends were 0 bases for V and 7 bases for J; bases not matched to a gene: 15. Germline V CDR1 and CDR2: GTSNPN, SVGIG (reference sequence). This CDR3 region has 17 residues. The CDR3 reads CAWSVFGGDRINNEQFF. CDR3 DNA sequence: TGTGCCTGGAGTGTTTTTGGGGGGGATCGAATCAATAATGAGCAGTTCTTC.

V usage is TRBV11-3 and J usage is TRBJ1-1; no firm D call. Germline V CDR1 and CDR2: SGHNT, YENEEA. V was shortened by 5 bases and J by 8 bases, with 15 bases between the two germline ends. The CDR3 consists of 13 residues. The CDR3 DNA is TGTGCCAGCAGCATCAGACCATCAAGCGAAGCTTTCTTT. This translates into CASSIRPSSEAFF. Variable domain in full (rest from reference TRBV11-3 and TRBJ1-1): EAGVVQSPRYKIIEKKQPVAFWCNPISGHNTLYWYLQNLGQGPELLIRYENEEAVDDSQLPKDRFSAERLKGVDSTLKIQPAELGDSAVYLCASSIRPSSEAFFGQGTRLTVV.

The genes are TRBV7-3 and TRBJ2-7, with unresolved D. V was cut by 1 base and J by 4 bases, with 14 bases left in between. Germline V gene data show CDR1 as SGHTA and CDR2 as FQGTGA. The CDR3 loop spans 15 amino acids. CDR3 in amino acids: CASSLNSGYGYEQYF. Written as DNA, the CDR3 is TGTGCCAGCAGCTTAAATTCTGGGTATGGGTACGAGCAGTACTTC.

Judged by abundance, this clone is medium-sized. This chain joins TRBV30 and TRBJ2-7; 8 bases line up with TRBD2. The CDR3 contains 12 residues. Germline V gene data show CDR1 as GTSNPN and CDR2 as SVGIG (reference sequence). V shed 5 bases, J shed 3 bases, and the junction held 3 bases outside the gene matches. DNA for the CDR3: TGTGCCTGGGGGCTAGCGGGCTACGAGCAGTACTTC. It translates to CAWGLAGYEQYF.

This clone was counted at least ten times. The rearrangement joins TRBV7-6 to TRBJ1-1, with D possibly TRBD1 on 5 matching bases. The CDR3 is 14 amino acids. Trimming took off 0 bases at V and 6 bases at J, with 11 bases between the two ends. Germline CDR1 and CDR2: SGHVS and FNYEAQ. The DNA of the CDR3 is TGTGCCAGCAGCTTAGCGCAGGGCGCGCCTGAAGCTTTCTTT. Protein product: CASSLAQGAPEAFF.

This clone was counted at least ten times. V usage is TRBV5-1 and J usage is TRBJ2-7; D is ambiguous. Between the trimmed V and J ends, which lost 1 base and 6 bases, there was a span of 14 bases. This CDR3 contains 14 residues. Germline loops: CDR1 SGHRS, CDR2 YFSETQ. The CDR3, as DNA: TGCGCCAGCAGCTTGTATGGGATGGGGTCCGAGCAGTACTTC. Protein sequence: CASSLYGMGSEQYF.

In this sample, this clone turned up a few times. The V and J genes are TRBV27 and TRBJ1-6; 8 nucleotides line up with TRBD1. The V gene's germline CDR1 is MNHEY and CDR2 SMNVEV (reference sequence). The CDR3 is 14 amino acids. J gave up 8 bases and V 5 bases, and 5 bases lay outside the gene matches. The CDR3 DNA sequence: TGTGCCAGCAGTGCAGGGGGCGGACATTCACCCCTCCACTTT. This encodes CASSAGGGHSPLHF.

At least ten counts were recorded for this clone. The V gene is TRBV28, the J gene TRBJ1-5, with a possible D match to TRBD1 (5 bases). This CDR3 has 14 amino acids. Germline V gives CDR1 MDHEN, CDR2 SYDVKM. V lost 2 bases to trimming and J lost 5 bases, with 10 bases between them. The CDR3 sequence: CASSLRGTYQPQHF. The CDR3 nucleotides read TGTGCCAGCAGTTTACGGGGGACTTATCAGCCCCAGCATTTT.

This chain uses TRBV2 with TRBJ1-2, with TRBD1 identical over 11 bases. V lost 0 bases to trimming and J lost 4 bases; unmatched junction nucleotides: 1. CDR3 length: 15 amino acids. The germline V gene has CDR1 SNHLY and CDR2 FYNNEI. This CDR3 reads CASSEAGQGVYGYTF. In DNA form, the CDR3 reads TGTGCCAGCAGTGAAGCGGGACAGGGGGTCTATGGCTACACCTTC.

Points on this clone: At one boundary the junction diverges from the germline segment, which might be a read error. J is TRBJ2-1 and V is TRBV4-2; 15 bases fit TRBD2. From germline, CDR1 is LGHNA and CDR2 YNFKEQ. This CDR3 spans 19 amino acids. The CDR3 reads CAGSPCVGLAGGPGNEQFF. Written as DNA, the CDR3 is TGTGCCGGCAGCCCATGTGTCGGACTAGCGGGAGGGCCGGGGAATGAGCAGTTCTTC.

A remark on this clone: Compared with germline, one end of the junction differs, possibly owing to a read error. This chain joins TRBV7-9 and TRBJ1-2; D may be TRBD1 (6 bases). The CDR3 runs to 15 residues. In germline, CDR1 is SEHNR, CDR2 FQNEAQ (reference sequence). This chain's CDR3 is CASTPPGDKGYCYTF. DNA of the CDR3: TGTGCCAGCACCCCCCCGGGGGACAAGGGCTATTGCTACACCTTC.

This clone was observed many times. The chain couples TRBV11-2 to TRBJ1-1; D is possibly TRBD1 (5 bases). Trimming took off 0 bases at V and 4 bases at J, with 12 bases between the two ends. The CDR3 loop spans 15 amino acids. CDR1 and CDR2 from the germline V gene are SGHAT and FQNNGV. DNA for the CDR3: TGTGCCAGCAGCTTAGAGTGGGGCGCGGGCACTGAAGCTTTCTTT. Its translation is CASSLEWGAGTEAFF.

Ten or more counts support this clone. The chain links TRBV7-9 to TRBJ2-1; TRBD2 aligns across 9 bases. Trimming took 7 bases from V and 3 from J; bases not matched to a gene: 4. The germline V gene encodes CDR1 SEHNR and CDR2 FQNEAQ (reference sequence). This CDR3 has 14 amino acids. The CDR3 here is CASIRREGYNEQFF. CDR3 nucleotide sequence: TGTGCCAGCATACGGCGGGAGGGCTACAATGAGCAGTTCTTC.

This clone was recorded many times. The chain has TRBV20-1 and TRBJ1-1; 7 bases line up with TRBD1. CDR1 is DFQATT and CDR2 is SNEGSKA in the germline V gene (reference sequence). The CDR3 extends over 15 amino acids. The ends lost 2 bases at V and 5 bases at J; junction bases unmatched: 11. The CDR3 bases are TGCAGTGCTAGAAGTGGCAGGGGGACGGGAACTGAAGCTTTCTTT. Translating it yields CSARSGRGTGTEAFF.

This clone has at least ten counts. The gene calls are TRBV19 and TRBJ2-7, with 10 bases identical to TRBD2. The CDR3 runs to 16 residues. The V gene's germline CDR1 is LNHDA and CDR2 SQIVND (reference sequence). V lost 4 bases to trimming and J lost 4 bases; unmatched junction nucleotides: 10. The CDR3 region has the DNA TGTGCCAGTAGTAAGCCGGGACTAGCGAACTGGTACGAGCAGTACTTC. This gives the protein CASSKPGLANWYEQYF.

This clone was detected many times. Other DNA sequences in this sample translate to the same CDR3. J is TRBJ2-7 and V is TRBV18, with 9 bases aligning to TRBD1. CDR3 length: 14 residues. J lost 3 bases, V lost 3 bases, and 3 bases had no gene match. Germline assignment: CDR1 KGHSH and CDR2 LQKENI. The CDR3 reads CASSPGQGIYEQYF. The CDR3, as DNA: TGTGCCAGCTCACCGGGACAGGGAATCTACGAGCAGTACTTC.

The table lists this clone with many counts. Compared with germline, one end of the junction differs, possibly owing to a read error. The genes are TRBV20-1 and TRBJ2-7; 9 positions match TRBD1. Germline V gene data show CDR1 as DFQATT and CDR2 as SNEGSKA (reference sequence). This CDR3 is 12 amino acids long. The CDR3 DNA is TGCAGTGCTGGAGACAGGGGGAACGAGCAGTACTTC. Encoded protein: CSAGDRGNEQYF.